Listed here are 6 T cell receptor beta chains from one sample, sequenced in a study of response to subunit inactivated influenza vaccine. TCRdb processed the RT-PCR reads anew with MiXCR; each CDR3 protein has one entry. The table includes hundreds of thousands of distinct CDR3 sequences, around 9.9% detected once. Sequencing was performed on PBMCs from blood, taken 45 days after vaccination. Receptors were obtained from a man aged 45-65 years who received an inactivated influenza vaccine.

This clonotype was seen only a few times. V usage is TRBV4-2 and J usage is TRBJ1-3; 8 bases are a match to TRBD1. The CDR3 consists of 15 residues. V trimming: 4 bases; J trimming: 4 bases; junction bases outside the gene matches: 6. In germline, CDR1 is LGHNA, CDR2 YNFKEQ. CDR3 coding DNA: TGTGCCAGCAGCCCTGACAGGGGCCCGGGAAACACCATATATTTT. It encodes CASSPDRGPGNTIYF.

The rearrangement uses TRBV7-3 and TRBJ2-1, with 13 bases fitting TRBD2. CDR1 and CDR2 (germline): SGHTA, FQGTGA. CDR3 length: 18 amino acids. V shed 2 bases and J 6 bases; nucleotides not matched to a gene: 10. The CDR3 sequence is CASSLQGLAGLQPNEQFF. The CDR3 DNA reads TGTGCCAGCAGCTTACAGGGACTAGCGGGATTACAGCCCAATGAGCAGTTCTTC.

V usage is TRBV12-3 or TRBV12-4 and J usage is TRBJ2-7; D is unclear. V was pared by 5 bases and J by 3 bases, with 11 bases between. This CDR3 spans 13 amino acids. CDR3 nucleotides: TGTGCCAGCAGTCCCGAAGGGATCTACGAGCAGTACTTC. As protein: CASSPEGIYEQYF.

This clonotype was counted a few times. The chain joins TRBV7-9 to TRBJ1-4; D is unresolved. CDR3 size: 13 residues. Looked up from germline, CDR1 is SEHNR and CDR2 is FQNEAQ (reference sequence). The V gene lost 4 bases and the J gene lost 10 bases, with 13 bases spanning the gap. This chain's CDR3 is CASSSIPWGKLFF. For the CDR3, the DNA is TGTGCCAGCAGCTCAATACCCTGGGGAAAACTGTTTTTT. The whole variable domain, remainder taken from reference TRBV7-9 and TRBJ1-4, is DTGVSQNPRHKITKRGQNVTFRCDPISEHNRLYWYRQTLGQGPEFLTYFQNEAQLEKSRLLSDRFSAERPKGSFSTLEIQRTEQGDSAMYLCASSSIPWGKLFFGSGTQLSVL.

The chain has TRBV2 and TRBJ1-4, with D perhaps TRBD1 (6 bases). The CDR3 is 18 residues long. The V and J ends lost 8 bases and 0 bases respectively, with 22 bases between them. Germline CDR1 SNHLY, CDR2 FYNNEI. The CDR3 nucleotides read TGTGCCAGCTTAGGGGAAAGCAGGGGACTCTCAACTAATGAAAAACTGTTTTTT. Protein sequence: CASLGESRGLSTNEKLFF.

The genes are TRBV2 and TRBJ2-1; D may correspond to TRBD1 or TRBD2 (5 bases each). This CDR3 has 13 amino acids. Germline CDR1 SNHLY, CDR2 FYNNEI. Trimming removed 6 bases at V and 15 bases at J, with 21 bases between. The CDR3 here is CASSDPPGPPPFF. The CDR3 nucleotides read TGTGCCAGCAGCGACCCCCCGGGACCCCCCCCGTTCTTC. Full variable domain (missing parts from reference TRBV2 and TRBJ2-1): EPEVTQTPSHQVTQMGQEVILRCVPISNHLYFYWYRQILGQKVEFLVSFYNNEISEKSEIFDDQFSVERPDGSNFTLKIRSTKLEDSAMYFCASSDPPGPPPFFGPGTRLTVL.